The entry below gives a single TCR beta chain sequence along with its context. The entry originates in a study of control samples from healthy donors and cancer patients. The ends were cut back, 3 bases at V and 0 bases at J, with 20 bases in the middle. The CDR3 runs to 19 residues. Germline CDR1 and CDR2: KGHSH and LQKENI. Libraries were prepared by immunoSEQ multiplex PCR; TCRdb keeps only in-frame clonotypes and omits some of them. The sample comprises about 79,000 clones, 80% to 95% of which are singletons, and roughly 1.3% rests with the top ten. The chain couples TRBV18 to TRBJ1-4, with TRBD1 as a possible D gene (5 bases). The receptor was derived from a woman aged 40 to 50 with lung cancer. Material for sequencing was PBMCs. CDR3 bases: TGTGCCAGCTCACCGAGGGGAATTCGGGGGAATTCAACTAATGAAAAACTGTTTTTT. Translating gives CASSPRGIRGNSTNEKLFF. The whole variable domain, filled in from reference TRBV18 and TRBJ1-4, reads NAGVMQNPRHLVRRRGQEARLRCSPMKGHSHVYWYRQLPEEGLKFMVYLQKENIIDESGMPKERFSAEFPKEGPSILRIQQVVRGDSAAYFCASSPRGIRGNSTNEKLFFGSGTQLSVL.